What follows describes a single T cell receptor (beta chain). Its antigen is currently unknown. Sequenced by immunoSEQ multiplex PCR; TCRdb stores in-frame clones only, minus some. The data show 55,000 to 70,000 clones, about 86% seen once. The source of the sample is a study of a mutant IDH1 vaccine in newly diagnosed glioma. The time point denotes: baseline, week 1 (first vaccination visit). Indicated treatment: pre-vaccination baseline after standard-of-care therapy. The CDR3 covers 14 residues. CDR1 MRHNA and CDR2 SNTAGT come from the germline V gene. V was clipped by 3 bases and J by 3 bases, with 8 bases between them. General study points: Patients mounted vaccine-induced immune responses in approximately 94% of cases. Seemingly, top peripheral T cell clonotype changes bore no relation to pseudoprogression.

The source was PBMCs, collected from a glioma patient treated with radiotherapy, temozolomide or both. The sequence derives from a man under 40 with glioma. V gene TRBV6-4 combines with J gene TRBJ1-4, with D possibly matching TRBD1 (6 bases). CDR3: CASSEGGANEKLFF. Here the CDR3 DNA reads TGTGCCAGCAGTGAGGGGGGCGCTAATGAAAAACTGTTTTTT.